The 2 T cell receptor beta chains listed next were all sequenced from one sample in a study of breast tumors, draining lymph nodes, adjacent tissues (dated by TCRdb to 2016 to 2017). The axillary draining lymph nodes of breast cancer patients were the source of the lymph node samples. Libraries were prepared through multiplex PCR. The run used an Illumina HiSeq 2000. TCRdb trimmed public reads at Q25 via fastp, called clones via MiXCR and kept in-frame beta chains. Identical CDR3 protein sequences are pooled into one entry, listed with their most common genes and DNA. This sample has 130,000 or so distinct CDR3 sequences in its table, and approximately 22% of those were observed once. The top ten clones comprise about 2.2% of the sample. Source material: axillary lymph node tissue. These receptor sequences come from a female donor with breast cancer. Some clones in this sample may be carry-over from other donors' samples.

This clonotype was found many times. This chain joins TRBV7-2 and TRBJ2-1; 8 nucleotides match TRBD1. J lost 4 bases, V lost 1 base, and 0 bases had no gene match. Germline lookup yields CDR1 SGHTA and CDR2 FQGNSA. The CDR3 runs 14 residues. The CDR3 sequence is CASSLGDRYNEQFF. The CDR3 coding sequence is TGTGCCAGCAGCTTAGGGGACAGGTACAATGAGCAGTTCTTC.

This clonotype was recorded at least ten times. The rearrangement uses TRBV20-1 and TRBJ2-3; 9 bases line up with TRBD2. This CDR3 has 15 amino acids. Germline V CDR1 and CDR2: DFQATT, SNEGSKA (reference sequence). V lost 5 bases to trimming and J lost 5 bases; unmatched junction nucleotides: 11. This CDR3 reads CSARIAGVIGDTQYF. DNA for the CDR3: TGCAGTGCTCGGATAGCGGGAGTGATCGGAGATACGCAGTATTTT.